Listed below are T cell receptor beta chains from one sample, sequenced in a study of T cell changes during pregnancy in multiple sclerosis. Clones were read by immunoSEQ multiplex PCR, and TCRdb kept only the in-frame ones, dropping some. The data show 90,000 to 100,000 clones, more than 85% seen once. The sequencing used peripheral blood, collected in the first trimester of pregnancy. These TCRs come from a female donor with multiple sclerosis, enrolled in a pregnancy study. The CDR3 runs from the conserved cysteine through the conserved F or W. The D gene is left open where the match is weak. For some rows the clone size is stated as once, few or many, or as a class when expanded; others skip it.

clone_size j_call d_call v_call cdr3_nt cdr3_aa
NA TRBJ2-7 NA TRBV28 TGTGCCAGCTCCTTTTATAAAGGCGGACAGATGTCCTACGAGCAGTACTTC CASSFYKGGQMSYEQYF
once TRBJ2-7 TRBD2 TRBV10-3 TGTGCCATCAGTGAGTCCGGGGAGCCCGGGGGGGAGCAGTACTTC CAISESGEPGGEQYF
NA TRBJ2-1 TRBD2 TRBV9 TGTGCCAGCAGCGTAGGGAGATTAGCGGGAGGTCGCAATGAGCAGTTCTTC CASSVGRLAGGRNEQFF
few TRBJ2-1 TRBD1 TRBV29-1 TGCAGCGTCTGGACAGGTAACAATGAGCAGTTCTTC CSVWTGNNEQFF
NA TRBJ2-5 NA TRBV4-2 TGTGCCAGCAGCCACTCCCTTGACAAGTACCAAGAGACCCAGTACTTC CASSHSLDKYQETQYF
NA TRBJ2-7 NA TRBV7-8 TGTGCCAGCAGCTTAGTCTCGGCCTACGAGCAGTACTTC CASSLVSAYEQYF
NA TRBJ2-1 NA TRBV27 TGTGCCAGCAGCGGGTCCTACAATGAGCAGTTCTTC CASSGSYNEQFF
NA TRBJ2-2 TRBD1 TRBV13 TGTGCCAGCAGCTTCGGGACAGGGGGCCGAACCGGGGAGCTGTTTTTT CASSFGTGGRTGELFF
NA TRBJ2-1 NA TRBV5-1 TGCGCCAGCAGCTTGGATACAGGAGGGTACAATGAGCAGTTCTTC CASSLDTGGYNEQFF
NA TRBJ2-5 TRBD2 TRBV19 TGTGCCAGTAGCGGGAGGGGTGAGACCCAGTACTTC CASSGRGETQYF
NA TRBJ2-7 NA TRBV14 TGTGCCAGCAGCCACAGGACAATGTACTACGAGCAGTACTTC CASSHRTMYYEQYF
NA TRBJ2-7 NA TRBV5-1 TGCGCCAGCAGACTTTTCCGAGCGGGCAGTAAGGACGAGCAGTACTTC CASRLFRAGSKDEQYF
NA TRBJ1-2 TRBD1 TRBV28 TGTGCCAGCAGTCTGACAGGGGGTTCTAACTATGGCTACACCTTC CASSLTGGSNYGYTF
NA TRBJ2-1 NA TRBV5-1 TGCGCCAGCAGCTTAGATCTAGCGAATGAGCAGTTCTTC CASSLDLANEQFF
NA TRBJ2-1 NA TRBV4-1 TGCGCCAGCAGCCACCCGCTAGGTAGGGGGCAGTTCTTC CASSHPLGRGQFF
NA TRBJ1-5 TRBD1 TRBV9 TGTGCCAGCAGCCCCGGGGACAGGCGGGATCAGCCCCAGCATTTT CASSPGDRRDQPQHF
NA TRBJ2-2 TRBD1 TRBV6-6 TGTGCCAGCAGACAGGGGAGAACCGGGGAGCTGTTTTTT CASRQGRTGELFF
NA TRBJ1-5 TRBD1 TRBV27 TGTGCCAGCAGTTGGACAGGCCCCAATCAGCCCCAGCATTTT CASSWTGPNQPQHF